Listed below are T cell receptor beta chains from one sample, sequenced in a study of vaccination effects on CD4 cells after COVID-19. TCRdb's copy holds only in-frame clones and misses some; the assay was immunoSEQ multiplex PCR. This sample has approximately 45,000 clones, with roughly 80% found just once. Their recognized antigens are unknown. The material was CD4+ T cells from PBMCs cultured without peptide, obtained before COVID-19 vaccination. All receptors derive from a human donor who had a prior SARS-CoV-2 infection. Each CDR3 is given with its conserved first and last residue. A D gene is named only where the DNA matches it firmly. Clone size is shown for a subset of rows, as once, few, many or a class of expanded clone.

V gene: TRBV6-6; clone size: -; D gene: -; J gene: TRBJ2-7; CDR3 protein: CASSYFGGNRNEQYF; CDR3 DNA: TGTGCCAGCAGTTACTTCGGCGGGAATCGGAACGAGCAGTACTTC
V gene: TRBV7-2; clone size: once; D gene: TRBD1; J gene: TRBJ2-3; CDR3 protein: CASSQRQGAGDTQYF; CDR3 DNA: TGTGCCAGCAGCCAAAGACAGGGGGCAGGAGATACGCAGTATTTT
V gene: TRBV4-3; clone size: once; D gene: -; J gene: TRBJ2-5; CDR3 protein: CASSQDMAGWGEETQYF; CDR3 DNA: TGCGCCAGCAGCCAAGATATGGCGGGATGGGGTGAGGAGACCCAGTACTTC
V gene: TRBV18; clone size: -; D gene: -; J gene: TRBJ2-4; CDR3 protein: CASSPLGGLAKNIQYF; CDR3 DNA: TGTGCCAGCTCACCCCTAGGGGGACTAGCCAAAAACATTCAGTACTTC
V gene: TRBV15; clone size: -; D gene: -; J gene: TRBJ1-1; CDR3 protein: CATSRDLLTEAFF; CDR3 DNA: TGTGCCACCAGCAGAGATCTTTTGACTGAAGCTTTCTTT
V gene: TRBV18; clone size: once; D gene: -; J gene: TRBJ1-1; CDR3 protein: CASSPPSKSNTEAFF; CDR3 DNA: TGTGCCAGCTCACCACCGTCGAAATCGAACACTGAAGCTTTCTTT
V gene: TRBV24-1; clone size: -; D gene: -; J gene: TRBJ2-7; CDR3 protein: CATSDSGTEQYF; CDR3 DNA: TGTGCCACCAGTGACTCGGGGACCGAGCAGTACTTC
V gene: TRBV12-3/TRBV12-4; clone size: -; D gene: -; J gene: TRBJ1-5; CDR3 protein: CASSFPAQPQHF; CDR3 DNA: TGTGCCAGCAGTTTTCCGGCCCAGCCCCAGCATTTT
V gene: TRBV3-1/TRBV3-2; clone size: -; D gene: TRBD2; J gene: TRBJ2-7; CDR3 protein: CASSQPGGRRPYEQYF; CDR3 DNA: TGTGCCAGCAGCCAACCGGGAGGGCGACGACCCTACGAGCAGTACTTC
V gene: TRBV11-1; clone size: -; D gene: -; J gene: TRBJ2-3; CDR3 protein: CASSSLYLDTQYF; CDR3 DNA: TGTGCCAGCAGCTCCTTATATTTGGATACGCAGTATTTT
V gene: TRBV1; clone size: -; D gene: -; J gene: TRBJ2-1; CDR3 protein: CTSSHLTGLGNEQFF; CDR3 DNA: TGCACCAGCAGCCATTTGACCGGGTTAGGGAATGAGCAGTTCTTC
V gene: TRBV5-6; clone size: -; D gene: -; J gene: TRBJ1-5; CDR3 protein: CASSRGQAARPQHF; CDR3 DNA: TGTGCCAGCAGCCGGGGCCAAGCAGCGCGGCCCCAGCATTTT
V gene: TRBV2; clone size: -; D gene: -; J gene: TRBJ1-1; CDR3 protein: CARVGFDTEAFF; CDR3 DNA: TGTGCCAGAGTCGGTTTCGACACTGAAGCTTTCTTT
V gene: TRBV7-6; clone size: -; D gene: TRBD2; J gene: TRBJ2-5; CDR3 protein: CASSLAPGGGQETQYF; CDR3 DNA: TGTGCCAGCAGCTTAGCCCCCGGGGGGGGTCAAGAGACCCAGTACTTC
V gene: TRBV24-1; clone size: few; D gene: -; J gene: TRBJ1-1; CDR3 protein: CATRVYGRNRVVRTEAFF; CDR3 DNA: TGTGCCACCAGGGTATACGGAAGGAACAGGGTAGTTCGTACTGAAGCTTTCTTT
V gene: TRBV27; clone size: -; D gene: -; J gene: TRBJ2-7; CDR3 protein: CASSLVLGYSYEQYF; CDR3 DNA: TGTGCCAGCAGTTTAGTTCTAGGCTACTCCTACGAGCAGTACTTC
V gene: TRBV2; clone size: -; D gene: -; J gene: TRBJ1-1; CDR3 protein: CASTTEQGFLGTEAFF; CDR3 DNA: TGTGCCAGCACCACCGAACAGGGCTTCTTAGGCACTGAAGCTTTCTTT
V gene: TRBV20-1; clone size: -; D gene: -; J gene: TRBJ2-5; CDR3 protein: CSASTQETQYF; CDR3 DNA: TGCAGTGCTAGTACCCAAGAGACCCAGTACTTC
V gene: TRBV5-6; clone size: -; D gene: -; J gene: TRBJ1-1; CDR3 protein: CASSKTMNTEAFF; CDR3 DNA: TGTGCCAGCAGCAAGACAATGAACACTGAAGCTTTCTTT
V gene: TRBV6-5; clone size: -; D gene: TRBD2; J gene: TRBJ2-1; CDR3 protein: CASSFNGGDEQFF; CDR3 DNA: TGTGCCAGCAGTTTCAATGGGGGGGATGAGCAGTTCTTC
V gene: TRBV9; clone size: -; D gene: TRBD1; J gene: TRBJ1-1; CDR3 protein: CASSVATGGTEAFF; CDR3 DNA: TGTGCCAGCAGCGTAGCCACAGGGGGCACTGAAGCTTTCTTT
V gene: TRBV7-6; clone size: -; D gene: TRBD2; J gene: TRBJ2-2; CDR3 protein: CASSLGLAGVRTGELFF; CDR3 DNA: TGTGCCAGCAGCTTAGGGCTAGCGGGAGTGAGGACCGGGGAGCTGTTTTTT
V gene: TRBV30; clone size: -; D gene: TRBD2; J gene: TRBJ2-3; CDR3 protein: CAWSDRAGGGTDTQYF; CDR3 DNA: TGTGCCTGGAGTGATAGAGCGGGGGGGGGCACAGATACGCAGTATTTT
V gene: TRBV7-9; clone size: -; D gene: -; J gene: TRBJ2-3; CDR3 protein: CASSLAGADTQYF; CDR3 DNA: TGTGCCAGCAGCTTAGCGGGAGCAGATACGCAGTATTTT
V gene: TRBV11-2; clone size: once; D gene: TRBD2; J gene: TRBJ2-7; CDR3 protein: CASSLSGGSYEQYF; CDR3 DNA: TGTGCCAGCAGCCTTAGCGGGGGGTCCTACGAGCAGTACTTC
V gene: TRBV5-1; clone size: -; D gene: TRBD1; J gene: TRBJ2-1; CDR3 protein: CASSPGQAYNEQFF; CDR3 DNA: TGCGCCAGCAGCCCGGGACAGGCTTACAATGAGCAGTTCTTC
V gene: TRBV18; clone size: -; D gene: -; J gene: TRBJ2-3; CDR3 protein: CASSEGTDTQYF; CDR3 DNA: TGTGCCAGCTCCGAGGGCACAGATACGCAGTATTTT
V gene: TRBV9; clone size: -; D gene: -; J gene: TRBJ1-4; CDR3 protein: CASSVSPAGDEKLFF; CDR3 DNA: TGTGCCAGCAGCGTTTCCCCAGCGGGGGATGAAAAACTGTTTTTT
V gene: TRBV2; clone size: few; D gene: -; J gene: TRBJ1-4; CDR3 protein: CASSAGSFEKLFF; CDR3 DNA: TGTGCCAGCAGTGCGGGGTCTTTTGAAAAACTGTTTTTT
V gene: TRBV11-2; clone size: -; D gene: -; J gene: TRBJ2-5; CDR3 protein: CASSLGLETQYF; CDR3 DNA: TGTGCCAGCAGCTTAGGACTGGAGACCCAGTACTTC
V gene: TRBV24-1; clone size: once; D gene: -; J gene: TRBJ2-1; CDR3 protein: CATSVGTVTHEQFF; CDR3 DNA: TGTGCCACCAGTGTCGGGACGGTTACCCATGAGCAGTTCTTC
V gene: TRBV27; clone size: -; D gene: TRBD2; J gene: TRBJ2-3; CDR3 protein: CASRTFSGGLTRYF; CDR3 DNA: TGTGCCAGCAGGACCTTTAGCGGGGGACTCACTCGGTATTTT
V gene: TRBV2; clone size: -; D gene: -; J gene: TRBJ2-1; CDR3 protein: CASSGRDARFDEQFF; CDR3 DNA: TGTGCCAGCAGTGGAAGAGACGCCAGGTTCGATGAGCAGTTCTTC
V gene: TRBV7-9; clone size: -; D gene: -; J gene: TRBJ2-2; CDR3 protein: CASMPGAVYTGELFF; CDR3 DNA: TGTGCCAGCATGCCGGGGGCAGTGTACACCGGGGAGCTGTTTTTT
V gene: TRBV12-3/TRBV12-4; clone size: -; D gene: -; J gene: TRBJ2-3; CDR3 protein: CASSLWGADTQYF; CDR3 DNA: TGTGCCAGCAGTTTGTGGGGGGCAGATACGCAGTATTTT
V gene: TRBV11-3; clone size: -; D gene: -; J gene: TRBJ1-1; CDR3 protein: CASSFGRESEAFF; CDR3 DNA: TGTGCCAGCAGCTTTGGCAGGGAATCTGAAGCTTTCTTT
V gene: TRBV7-2; clone size: -; D gene: -; J gene: TRBJ2-3; CDR3 protein: CASSLEVGDTQYF; CDR3 DNA: TGTGCCAGCAGCTTAGAAGTGGGAGATACGCAGTATTTT
V gene: TRBV7-8; clone size: once; D gene: -; J gene: TRBJ1-2; CDR3 protein: CASSSNMNYGYTF; CDR3 DNA: TGTGCCAGCAGCTCAAACATGAACTATGGCTACACCTTC
V gene: TRBV2; clone size: -; D gene: TRBD1; J gene: TRBJ2-7; CDR3 protein: CASTRQGAIVANEQYF; CDR3 DNA: TGTGCCAGCACGAGGCAGGGGGCGATCGTAGCCAACGAGCAGTACTTC
V gene: TRBV18; clone size: -; D gene: -; J gene: TRBJ2-2; CDR3 protein: CASSPREWTGELFF; CDR3 DNA: TGTGCCAGCTCACCGAGAGAGTGGACCGGGGAGCTGTTTTTT
V gene: TRBV2; clone size: once; D gene: -; J gene: TRBJ1-2; CDR3 protein: CASSELGREVYGYTF; CDR3 DNA: TGTGCCAGCAGTGAATTAGGTCGGGAAGTCTATGGCTACACCTTC
V gene: TRBV7-3; clone size: -; D gene: TRBD1; J gene: TRBJ1-1; CDR3 protein: CASSLTGGNTEAFF; CDR3 DNA: TGTGCCAGCAGCTTAACAGGGGGCAACACTGAAGCTTTCTTT
V gene: TRBV7-2; clone size: -; D gene: -; J gene: TRBJ2-7; CDR3 protein: CASSLAGGGNYEQYF; CDR3 DNA: TGTGCCAGCAGCTTAGCGGGAGGCGGGAACTACGAGCAGTACTTC
V gene: TRBV11-3; clone size: -; D gene: -; J gene: TRBJ2-5; CDR3 protein: CASSPSSSVITQYF; CDR3 DNA: TGTGCCAGCAGCCCCTCCAGCTCCGTTATCACCCAGTACTTC
V gene: TRBV10-1; clone size: few; D gene: -; J gene: TRBJ1-5; CDR3 protein: CASKTSNQPQHF; CDR3 DNA: TGCGCCAGCAAGACCAGCAATCAGCCCCAGCATTTT
V gene: TRBV24-1; clone size: -; D gene: -; J gene: TRBJ2-5; CDR3 protein: CATSDPGEYQETQYF; CDR3 DNA: TGTGCCACCAGTGATCCTGGCGAGTACCAAGAGACCCAGTACTTC
V gene: TRBV6-2/TRBV6-3; clone size: -; D gene: TRBD2; J gene: TRBJ2-2; CDR3 protein: CASSHRLAGTTGELFF; CDR3 DNA: TGTGCCAGCAGTCACCGACTAGCGGGAACCACCGGGGAGCTGTTTTTT
V gene: TRBV5-4; clone size: -; D gene: TRBD2; J gene: TRBJ2-3; CDR3 protein: CASSQGLAGISTDTQYF; CDR3 DNA: TGTGCCAGCAGCCAAGGTCTAGCGGGAATTTCGACAGATACGCAGTATTTT
V gene: TRBV24-1; clone size: -; D gene: -; J gene: TRBJ2-1; CDR3 protein: CATSDSRVSYNEQFF; CDR3 DNA: TGTGCCACCAGTGATTCGAGAGTCTCCTACAATGAGCAGTTCTTC
V gene: TRBV7-9; clone size: -; D gene: TRBD1; J gene: TRBJ2-1; CDR3 protein: CASSRDRGAYNEQFF; CDR3 DNA: TGTGCCAGCAGCCGGGACAGGGGAGCTTACAATGAGCAGTTCTTC
V gene: TRBV5-1; clone size: -; D gene: TRBD1; J gene: TRBJ2-3; CDR3 protein: CASSQGAPNTDTQYF; CDR3 DNA: TGCGCCAGCAGCCAGGGGGCCCCGAACACAGATACGCAGTATTTT
V gene: TRBV27; clone size: few; D gene: -; J gene: TRBJ2-7; CDR3 protein: CASSPQPGQQYEQYF; CDR3 DNA: TGTGCCAGCAGTCCACAGCCGGGACAACAGTACGAGCAGTACTTC
V gene: TRBV4-2; clone size: -; D gene: -; J gene: TRBJ2-7; CDR3 protein: CASSQGLFYEQYF; CDR3 DNA: TGTGCCAGCAGCCAAGGGCTGTTTTACGAGCAGTACTTC
V gene: TRBV28; clone size: -; D gene: -; J gene: TRBJ2-5; CDR3 protein: CASSLRQGGQETQYF; CDR3 DNA: TGTGCCAGCAGTTTGCGACAGGGAGGACAAGAGACCCAGTACTTC
V gene: TRBV11-3; clone size: few; D gene: -; J gene: TRBJ2-1; CDR3 protein: CASSLVWKSSYNEQFF; CDR3 DNA: TGTGCCAGCAGCTTAGTATGGAAGAGTTCCTACAATGAGCAGTTCTTC
V gene: TRBV20-1; clone size: -; D gene: TRBD2; J gene: TRBJ2-5; CDR3 protein: CSASSGRATGETQYF; CDR3 DNA: TGCAGTGCTAGTTCCGGGAGGGCGACCGGGGAGACCCAGTACTTC
V gene: TRBV7-2; clone size: few; D gene: -; J gene: TRBJ1-6; CDR3 protein: CASKAKGVSYNSPLHF; CDR3 DNA: TGTGCCAGCAAAGCAAAGGGGGTCTCCTATAATTCACCCCTCCACTTT
V gene: TRBV28; clone size: few; D gene: TRBD1; J gene: TRBJ1-1; CDR3 protein: CASRSPGGTEAFF; CDR3 DNA: TGTGCCAGCAGGTCACCAGGGGGCACTGAAGCTTTCTTT
V gene: TRBV10-3; clone size: -; D gene: TRBD1; J gene: TRBJ1-1; CDR3 protein: CAISSQGLFTEAFF; CDR3 DNA: TGTGCCATCAGCTCACAGGGGTTGTTCACTGAAGCTTTCTTT